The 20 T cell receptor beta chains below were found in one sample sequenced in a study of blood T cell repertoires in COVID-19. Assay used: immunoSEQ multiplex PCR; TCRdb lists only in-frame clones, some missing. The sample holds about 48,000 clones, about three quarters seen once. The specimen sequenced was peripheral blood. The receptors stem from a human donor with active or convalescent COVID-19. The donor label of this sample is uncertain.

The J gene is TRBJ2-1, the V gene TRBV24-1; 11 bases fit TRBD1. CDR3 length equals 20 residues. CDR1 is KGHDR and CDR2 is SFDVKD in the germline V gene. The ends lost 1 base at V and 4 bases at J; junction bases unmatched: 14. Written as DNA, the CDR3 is TGTGCCACCAGTGATTTAGGGACAGGGGGTGTAAACTCGTTTTACAATGAGCAGTTCTTC. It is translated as CATSDLGTGGVNSFYNEQFF.

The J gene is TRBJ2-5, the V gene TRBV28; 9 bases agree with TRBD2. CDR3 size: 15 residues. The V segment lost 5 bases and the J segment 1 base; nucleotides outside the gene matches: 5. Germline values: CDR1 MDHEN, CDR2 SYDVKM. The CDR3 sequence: CASSQRREGQETQYF. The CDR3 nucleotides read TGTGCCAGCAGTCAAAGGCGGGAGGGCCAAGAGACCCAGTACTTC. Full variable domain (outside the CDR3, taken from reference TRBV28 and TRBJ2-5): DVKVTQSSRYLVKRTGEKVFLECVQDMDHENMFWYRQDPGLGLRLIYFSYDVKMKEKGDIPEGYSVSREKKERFSLILESASTNQTSMYLCASSQRREGQETQYFGPGTRLLVL.

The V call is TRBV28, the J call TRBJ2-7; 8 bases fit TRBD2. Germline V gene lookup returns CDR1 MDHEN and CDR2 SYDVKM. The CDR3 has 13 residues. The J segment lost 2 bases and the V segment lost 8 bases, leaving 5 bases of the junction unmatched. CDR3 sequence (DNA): TGTGCCAGCGACACGGGGGGGGCCTACGAGCAGTACTTC. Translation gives CASDTGGAYEQYF.

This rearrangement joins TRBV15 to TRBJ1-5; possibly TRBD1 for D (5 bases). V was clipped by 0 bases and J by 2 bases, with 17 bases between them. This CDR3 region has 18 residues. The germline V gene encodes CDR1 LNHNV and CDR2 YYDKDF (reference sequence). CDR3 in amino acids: CATSRDSNTGVGNQPQHF. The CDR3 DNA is TGTGCCACCAGCAGAGACTCTAATACGGGGGTAGGCAATCAGCCCCAGCATTTT.

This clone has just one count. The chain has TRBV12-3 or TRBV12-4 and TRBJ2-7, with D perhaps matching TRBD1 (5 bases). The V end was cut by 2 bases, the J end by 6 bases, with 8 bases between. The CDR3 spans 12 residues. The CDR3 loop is CASSLSRAEQYF. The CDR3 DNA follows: TGTGCCAGCAGTTTAAGCAGGGCCGAGCAGTACTTC.

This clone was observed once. DNA of the CDR3: TGTGCCAGCAGCTTAGCTGCGGGGTCCTACGAGCAGTACTTC. Residues: CASSLAAGSYEQYF. The chain has TRBV7-2 and TRBJ2-7; a weak D match, TRBD2 (6 bases). V lost 0 bases, J lost 1 base, and 7 bases lay in between. CDR1 is SGHTA and CDR2 is FQGNSA in the germline V gene. The CDR3 sequence is 14 residues long.

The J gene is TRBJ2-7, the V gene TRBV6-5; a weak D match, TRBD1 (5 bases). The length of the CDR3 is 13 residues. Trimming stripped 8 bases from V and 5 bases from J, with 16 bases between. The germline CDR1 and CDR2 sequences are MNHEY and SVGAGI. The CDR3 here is CASGRPRENEQYF. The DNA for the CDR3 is TGTGCCAGCGGCCGCCCCAGGGAAAACGAGCAGTACTTC.

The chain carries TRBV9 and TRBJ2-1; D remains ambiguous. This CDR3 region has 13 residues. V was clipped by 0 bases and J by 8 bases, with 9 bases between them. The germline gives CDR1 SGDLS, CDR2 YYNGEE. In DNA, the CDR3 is TGTGCCAGCAGCGTAGCTAGTTTTGATGAGCAGTTCTTC. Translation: CASSVASFDEQFF.

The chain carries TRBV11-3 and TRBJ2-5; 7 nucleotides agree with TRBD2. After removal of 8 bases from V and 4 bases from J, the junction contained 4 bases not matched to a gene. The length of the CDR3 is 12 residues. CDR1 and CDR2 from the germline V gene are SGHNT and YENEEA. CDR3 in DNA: TGTGCCAGCGCCGGGACTATAGAGACCCAGTACTTC. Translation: CASAGTIETQYF.

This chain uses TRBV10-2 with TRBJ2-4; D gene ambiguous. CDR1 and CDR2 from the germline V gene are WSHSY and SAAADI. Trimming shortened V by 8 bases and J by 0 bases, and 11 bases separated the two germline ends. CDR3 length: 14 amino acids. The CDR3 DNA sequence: TGCGCCAGCCAGATTGTGCTAGCCAAAAACATTCAGTACTTC. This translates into CASQIVLAKNIQYF.

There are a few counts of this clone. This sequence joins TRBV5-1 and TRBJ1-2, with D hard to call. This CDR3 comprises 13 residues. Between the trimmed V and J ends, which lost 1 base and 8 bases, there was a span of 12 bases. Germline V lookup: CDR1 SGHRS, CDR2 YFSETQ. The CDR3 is CASSLSDFGGYTF. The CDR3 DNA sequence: TGCGCCAGCAGCTTGTCGGACTTCGGGGGCTACACCTTC.

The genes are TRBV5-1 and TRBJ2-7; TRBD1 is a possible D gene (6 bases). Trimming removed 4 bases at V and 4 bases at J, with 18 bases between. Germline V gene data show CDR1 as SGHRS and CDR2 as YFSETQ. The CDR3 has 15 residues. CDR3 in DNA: TGCGCCAGCAGCCCCGGCAGGGGAAACCTTTACGAGCAGTACTTC. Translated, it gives CASSPGRGNLYEQYF.

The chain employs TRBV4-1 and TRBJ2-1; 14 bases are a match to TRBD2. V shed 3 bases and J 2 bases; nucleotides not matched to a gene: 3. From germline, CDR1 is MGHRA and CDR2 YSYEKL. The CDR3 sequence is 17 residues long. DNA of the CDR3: TGCGCCAGCAGCCAGGGGGGACTAGCGGGGGCCTACAATGAGCAGTTCTTC. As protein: CASSQGGLAGAYNEQFF.

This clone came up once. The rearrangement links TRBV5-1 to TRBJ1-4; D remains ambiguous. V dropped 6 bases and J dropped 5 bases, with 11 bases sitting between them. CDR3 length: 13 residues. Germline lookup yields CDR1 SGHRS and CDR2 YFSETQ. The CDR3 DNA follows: TGCGCCAGCACCACGGGGTCGAATGAAAAACTGTTTTTT. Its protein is CASTTGSNEKLFF.

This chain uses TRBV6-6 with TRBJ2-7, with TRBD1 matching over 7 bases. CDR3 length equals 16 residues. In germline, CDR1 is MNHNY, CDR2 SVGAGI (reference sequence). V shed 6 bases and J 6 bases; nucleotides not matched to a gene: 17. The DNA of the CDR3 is TGTGCCAGCAGGCCCCGCAACTCTGACAGGGTTCGCGAGCAGTACTTC. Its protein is CASRPRNSDRVREQYF.

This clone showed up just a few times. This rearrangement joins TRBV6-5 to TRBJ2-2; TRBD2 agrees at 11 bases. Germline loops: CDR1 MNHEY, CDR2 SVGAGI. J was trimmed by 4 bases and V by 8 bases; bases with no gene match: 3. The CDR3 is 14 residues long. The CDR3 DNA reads TGTGCCAGCGTAGCGGGAGGGAGCACCGGGGAGCTGTTTTTT. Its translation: CASVAGGSTGELFF.

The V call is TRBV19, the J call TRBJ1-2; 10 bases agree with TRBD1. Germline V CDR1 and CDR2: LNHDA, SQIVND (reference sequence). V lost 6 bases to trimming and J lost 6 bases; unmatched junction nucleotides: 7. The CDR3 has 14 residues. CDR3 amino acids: CASRRGTGDDGYTF. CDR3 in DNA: TGTGCCAGTAGGAGAGGGACAGGGGACGATGGCTACACCTTC. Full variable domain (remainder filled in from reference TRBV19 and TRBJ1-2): DGGITQSPKYLFRKEGQNVTLSCEQNLNHDAMYWYRQDPGQGLRLIYYSQIVNDFQKGDIAEGYSVSREKKESFPLTVTSAQKNPTAFYLCASRRGTGDDGYTFGSGTRLTVV.

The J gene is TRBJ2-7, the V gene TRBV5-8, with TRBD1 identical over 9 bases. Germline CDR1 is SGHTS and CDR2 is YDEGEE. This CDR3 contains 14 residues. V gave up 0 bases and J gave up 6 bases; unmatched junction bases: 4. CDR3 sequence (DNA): TGTGCCAGCAGCTTGGCAGGGACAGGGAGCGAGCAGTACTTC. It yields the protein CASSLAGTGSEQYF.

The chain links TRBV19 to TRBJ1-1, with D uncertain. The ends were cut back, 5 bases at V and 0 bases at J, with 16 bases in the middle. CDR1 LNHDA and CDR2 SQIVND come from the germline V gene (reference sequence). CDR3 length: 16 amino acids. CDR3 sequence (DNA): TGTGCCAGTAGTTCTCCTTCGGGCGGGATGAACACTGAAGCTTTCTTT. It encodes CASSSPSGGMNTEAFF.

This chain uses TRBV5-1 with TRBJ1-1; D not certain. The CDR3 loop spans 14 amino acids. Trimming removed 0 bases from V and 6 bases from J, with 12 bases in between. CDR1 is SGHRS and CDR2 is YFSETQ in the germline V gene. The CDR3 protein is CASSLEGRHSEAFF. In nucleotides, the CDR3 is TGCGCCAGCAGCTTGGAAGGGAGACACTCTGAAGCTTTCTTT.